This entry lists 19 T cell receptor beta chains sequenced from one sample in a study of CD8 T cells in ankylosing spondylitis (dated by TCRdb to the late 2010s). The library was produced with 5' RACE. The instrument given in TCRdb is Illumina HiSeq 2500. TCRdb reworked the public reads: Q25 trimming with fastp, MiXCR clone assembly, productive beta chains retained. Merged by CDR3 protein, the rows form single entries marked with the most common genes and DNA. This sample gives roughly 180,000 distinct CDR3 sequences in total; 9.8% of them show up just once. The ten largest clones capture approximately 16% of the sample. Sequencing used blood, either unsorted or a sorted T cell fraction (not recorded which). These receptors all stem from a female donor with ankylosing spondylitis or in good health (not recorded which).

In this sample, this clonotype turned up a few times. V is TRBV28 and J is TRBJ2-3; D gene unclear. V lost 8 bases to trimming and J lost 7 bases, with 13 bases between them. Germline-derived CDR1 and CDR2 are MDHEN and SYDVKM. CDR3 size: 12 residues. The CDR3 nucleotides are TGTGCCAGCCTGAAATATGGGAATACGCAGTATTTT. This gives the protein CASLKYGNTQYF.

This clonotype has just one count. The rearrangement links TRBV30 to TRBJ2-3; TRBD2 agrees at 9 bases. V shed 4 bases, J shed 3 bases, and the junction held 11 bases outside the gene matches. This CDR3 is 16 amino acids long. Per germline, CDR1 GTSNPN and CDR2 SVGIG (reference sequence). This chain's CDR3 is CAWMVVAGVKTDTQYF. CDR3 nucleotide sequence: TGTGCCTGGATGGTAGTAGCGGGAGTGAAAACAGATACGCAGTATTTT.

The genes are TRBV11-2 and TRBJ2-2; 7 positions agree with TRBD1. The CDR3 has 18 amino acids. V lost 3 bases, J lost 7 bases, and 17 bases stayed unmatched. From germline, CDR1 is SGHAT and CDR2 FQNNGV. The CDR3 spells CASSLNDRASKTRGELFF. The CDR3 coding sequence is TGTGCCAGCAGCTTGAACGACAGGGCCTCTAAGACGCGCGGGGAGCTGTTTTTT.

This clonotype was counted a few times. The V gene is TRBV14, the J gene TRBJ2-7; D is possibly TRBD1 (8 bases). Germline V lookup: CDR1 SGHDN, CDR2 FVKESK. Trimming pared 4 bases from V and 1 base from J, leaving 14 bases between. The CDR3 loop spans 15 amino acids. The CDR3 here is CASSPYRGGSYEQYF. The CDR3 DNA follows: TGTGCCAGCAGCCCTTACAGGGGGGGGTCCTACGAGCAGTACTTC.

This clonotype has a count of ten or more. The V gene is TRBV7-9, the J gene TRBJ1-5; the D gene is possibly TRBD1 (6 bases). Trimming pared 5 bases from V and 7 bases from J, leaving 18 bases between. The CDR3 consists of 15 residues. Per germline, CDR1 SEHNR and CDR2 FQNEAQ (reference sequence). The CDR3 spells CASSPSGTSRQPQHF. The CDR3 nucleotides read TGTGCCAGCAGCCCCTCGGGGACATCAAGGCAGCCCCAGCATTTT.

This clonotype was counted only a few times. The chain carries TRBV4-3 and TRBJ2-2, with 8 positions matching TRBD2. The CDR3 contains 19 residues. CDR1 and CDR2 from the germline V gene are LGHNA and YSLEER. The trim removed 1 base at V and 1 base at J, leaving 11 bases unmatched. The CDR3 DNA reads as TGCGCCAGCAGCCAAGGGGGGACTAGAGGGGCCCTGAACACCGGGGAGCTGTTTTTT. This translates into CASSQGGTRGALNTGELFF.

V gene TRBV2 combines with J gene TRBJ1-1; perhaps TRBD1 as D (6 bases). V was cut by 1 base and J by 12 bases, with 15 bases left in between. There are 13 residues in the CDR3. Germline V gene sequence: CDR1 SNHLY, CDR2 FYNNEI. The CDR3 loop reads CASSEGPGEKTFF. In DNA, the CDR3 is TGTGCCAGCAGTGAAGGTCCAGGGGAAAAAACTTTCTTT.

V usage is TRBV7-9 and J usage is TRBJ2-5; 7 nucleotides align to TRBD2. The CDR3 loop spans 14 amino acids. V lost 3 bases, J lost 1 base, and 2 bases stayed unmatched. The germline CDR1 and CDR2 sequences are SEHNR and FQNEAQ (reference sequence). The CDR3 reads CASSFLAAQETQYF. The CDR3 coding sequence is TGTGCCAGCAGCTTTCTAGCGGCCCAAGAGACCCAGTACTTC.

V is TRBV5-1 and J is TRBJ2-2; no definite D call. This CDR3 spans 14 amino acids. Germline values: CDR1 SGHRS, CDR2 YFSETQ. Between the trimmed V and J ends, which lost 0 bases and 6 bases, there was a span of 9 bases. Here the CDR3 reads CASSLAVASGELFF. The DNA of the CDR3 is TGCGCCAGCAGCTTGGCAGTCGCCTCCGGGGAGCTGTTTTTT.

The chain is built from TRBV9 and TRBJ1-6, with D maybe TRBD1 (6 bases). From germline, CDR1 is SGDLS and CDR2 YYNGEE. This CDR3 spans 14 amino acids. V was pared by 0 bases and J by 7 bases, with 8 bases between. CDR3 amino acids: CASSVEGGNSPLHF. CDR3 DNA sequence: TGTGCCAGCAGCGTAGAGGGGGGAAATTCACCCCTCCACTTT.

The CDR3 bases are TGTGCCAGCAGCTTGGGACCGGGACGGACCGAAAGGGCGGCCTACGAGCAGTACTTC. It encodes CASSLGPGRTERAAYEQYF. The chain employs TRBV5-4 and TRBJ2-7, with D perhaps being TRBD1 or TRBD2 (5 bases each). V lost 0 bases and J lost 2, with 24 bases in between. Germline values: CDR1 SGHNT, CDR2 YYREEE (reference sequence). CDR3 size: 19 residues. The complete variable domain, with remaining parts taken from reference TRBV5-4 and TRBJ2-7, reads ETGVTQSPTHLIKTRGQQVTLRCSSQSGHNTVSWYQQALGQGPQFIFQYYREEENGRGNFPPRFSGLQFPNYSSELNVNALELDDSALYLCASSLGPGRTERAAYEQYFGPGTRLTVT.

This clonotype was seen at least ten times. The rearrangement joins TRBV29-1 to TRBJ2-1; TRBD2 matches 9 bases. Germline V gene lookup returns CDR1 SQVTM and CDR2 ANQGSEA. The ends lost 2 bases at V and 2 bases at J; junction bases unmatched: 13. This CDR3 comprises 18 residues. Here the CDR3 DNA reads TGCAGCGTTGAACTTTCCGGGGCGGGAGGGCCAACCTACAATGAGCAGTTCTTC. Translation: CSVELSGAGGPTYNEQFF.

This chain connects TRBV4-3 to TRBJ1-1; D perhaps matches TRBD1 (5 bases). CDR1 is LGHNA and CDR2 is YSLEER in the germline V gene. The CDR3 totals 14 residues. Trimming took off 1 base at V and 6 bases at J, with 12 bases between the two ends. CDR3 bases: TGCGCCAGCAGCCAAGCCGCAGGGTGGGCTGAAGCTTTCTTT. It is translated as CASSQAAGWAEAFF.

This clonotype was observed a handful of times. The chain carries TRBV4-3 and TRBJ2-3, with D unresolved. The CDR3 sequence is 16 residues long. Trimming took 0 bases from V and 2 from J, leaving 12 bases between them. CDR1 is LGHNA and CDR2 is YSLEER in the germline V gene. CDR3 in DNA: TGCGCCAGCAGCCAAGATAATGCACGGTACACAGATACGCAGTATTTT. Amino acids: CASSQDNARYTDTQYF.

This clonotype has more than one count but fewer than ten. The rearrangement joins TRBV20-1 to TRBJ2-7, with 9 bases lining up with TRBD2. The CDR3 totals 15 residues. V shed 0 bases, J shed 0 bases, and the junction held 3 bases outside the gene matches. Germline loops: CDR1 DFQATT, CDR2 SNEGSKA (reference sequence). CDR3 sequence reads: CSARESGRNSYEQYF. CDR3 nucleotide sequence: TGCAGTGCTAGAGAGAGCGGGAGGAACTCCTACGAGCAGTACTTC.

J is TRBJ2-7 and V is TRBV6-2 or TRBV6-3; TRBD2 agrees at 12 bases. The V and J ends lost 0 bases and 2 bases, in that order; junction bases with no gene match: 2. The CDR3 length is 16 residues. Per the germline V gene, CDR1 is MNHEY and CDR2 is SVGEGT. CDR3 DNA: TGTGCCAGCAGTTACTCGCGACTAGCGGGAGCCTACGAGCAGTACTTC. Its protein is CASSYSRLAGAYEQYF.

Many counts were recorded for this clonotype. V and J are TRBV7-9 and TRBJ2-7; unclear D gene. Trimming removed 0 bases from V and 3 bases from J, with 9 bases in between. This CDR3 has 14 residues. Per the germline V gene, CDR1 is SEHNR and CDR2 is FQNEAQ (reference sequence). The DNA for the CDR3 is TGTGCCAGCAGCTTAGCGGTACAGCACTACGAGCAGTACTTC. Translating gives CASSLAVQHYEQYF.

The chain recombines TRBV4-1 with TRBJ1-5; 11 bases line up with TRBD1. From germline, CDR1 is MGHRA and CDR2 YSYEKL. CDR3 length: 14 residues. Trimming removed 3 bases from V and 6 bases from J; junction bases left unmatched: 1. CDR3 nucleotide sequence: TGCGCCAGCAGCCAGGACAGGGGGCCTCAGCCCCAGCATTTT. Residues: CASSQDRGPQPQHF.

This chain uses TRBV6-5 with TRBJ1-1; a possible D gene is TRBD1 (5 bases). The CDR3 is made up of 14 amino acids. The germline V gene encodes CDR1 MNHEY and CDR2 SVGAGI. V was pared by 2 bases and J by 5 bases, with 12 bases between. The chain's CDR3 is CASSYLGRGTEAFF. The DNA of the CDR3 is TGTGCCAGCAGTTACCTGGGCCGGGGGACTGAAGCTTTCTTT.